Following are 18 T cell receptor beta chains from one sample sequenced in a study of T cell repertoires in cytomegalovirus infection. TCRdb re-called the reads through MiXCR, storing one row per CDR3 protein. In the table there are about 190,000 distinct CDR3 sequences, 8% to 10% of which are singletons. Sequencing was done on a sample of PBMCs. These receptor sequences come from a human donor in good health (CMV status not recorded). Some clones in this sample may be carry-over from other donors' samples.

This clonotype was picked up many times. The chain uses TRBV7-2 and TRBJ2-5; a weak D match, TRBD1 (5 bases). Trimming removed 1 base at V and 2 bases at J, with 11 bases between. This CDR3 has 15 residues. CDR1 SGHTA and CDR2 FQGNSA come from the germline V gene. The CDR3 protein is CASSLDGHRQETQYF. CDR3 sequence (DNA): TGTGCCAGCAGCTTAGATGGACATAGGCAAGAGACCCAGTACTTC.

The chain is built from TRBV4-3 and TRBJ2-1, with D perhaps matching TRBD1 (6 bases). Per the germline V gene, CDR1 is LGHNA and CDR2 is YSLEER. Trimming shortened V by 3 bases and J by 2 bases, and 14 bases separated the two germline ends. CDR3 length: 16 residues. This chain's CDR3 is CASSQSIGDTYNEQFF. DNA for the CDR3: TGCGCCAGCAGCCAGAGCATAGGGGACACCTACAATGAGCAGTTCTTC.

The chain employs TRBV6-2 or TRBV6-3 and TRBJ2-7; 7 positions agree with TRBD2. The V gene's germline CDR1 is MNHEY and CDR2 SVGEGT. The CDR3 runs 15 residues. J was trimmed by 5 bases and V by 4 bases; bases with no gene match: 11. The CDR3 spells CASSLWRGSQDEQYF. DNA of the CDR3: TGTGCCAGCAGTTTATGGCGGGGGTCTCAGGACGAGCAGTACTTC.

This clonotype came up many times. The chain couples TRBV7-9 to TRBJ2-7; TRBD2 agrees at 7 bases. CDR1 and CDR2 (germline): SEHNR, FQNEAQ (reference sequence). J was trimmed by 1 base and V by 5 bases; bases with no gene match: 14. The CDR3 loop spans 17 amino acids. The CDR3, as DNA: TGTGCCAGCAGCCCCTGGGACGGGACTACGACATCCTACGAGCAGTACTTC. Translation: CASSPWDGTTTSYEQYF.

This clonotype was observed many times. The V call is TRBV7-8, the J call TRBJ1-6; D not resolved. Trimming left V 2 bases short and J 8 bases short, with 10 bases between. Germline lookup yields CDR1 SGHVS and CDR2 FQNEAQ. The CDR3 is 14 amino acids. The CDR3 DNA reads TGTGCCAGCAGCTTATCCGGGGAGGATTCACCCCTCCACTTT. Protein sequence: CASSLSGEDSPLHF.

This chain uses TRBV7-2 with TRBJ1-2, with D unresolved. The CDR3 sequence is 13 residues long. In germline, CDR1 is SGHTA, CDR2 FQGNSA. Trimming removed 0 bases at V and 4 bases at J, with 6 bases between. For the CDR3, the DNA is TGTGCCAGCAGCTTAGCGACATCCTATGGCTACACCTTC. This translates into CASSLATSYGYTF.

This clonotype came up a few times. As DNA, the CDR3 is TGTGCCAGCATGCTAGTCGGAGGGGGCCGGAACCGCACAGATACGCAGTATTTT. It is translated as CASMLVGGGRNRTDTQYF. The chain is built from TRBV7-4 and TRBJ2-3; D is possibly TRBD1 (7 bases). Trimming cost V 7 bases and J 1 base, with 24 bases left between them. CDR3 length: 18 amino acids. Germline loops: CDR1 SGHVT, CDR2 SQSDAQ.

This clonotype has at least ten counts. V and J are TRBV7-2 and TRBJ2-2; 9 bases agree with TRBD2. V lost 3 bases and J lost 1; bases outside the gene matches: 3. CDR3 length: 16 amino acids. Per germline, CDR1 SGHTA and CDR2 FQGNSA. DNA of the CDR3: TGTGCCAGCAGCTTGGGCGGGAGGGTGAACACCGGGGAGCTGTTTTTT. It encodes CASSLGGRVNTGELFF.

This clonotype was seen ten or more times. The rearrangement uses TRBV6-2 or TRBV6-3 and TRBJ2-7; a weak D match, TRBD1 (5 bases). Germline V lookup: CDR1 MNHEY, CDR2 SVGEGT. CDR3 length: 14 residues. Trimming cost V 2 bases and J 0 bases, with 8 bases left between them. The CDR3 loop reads CASSYRGISYEQYF. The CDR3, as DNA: TGTGCCAGCAGTTACAGGGGCATCTCCTACGAGCAGTACTTC.

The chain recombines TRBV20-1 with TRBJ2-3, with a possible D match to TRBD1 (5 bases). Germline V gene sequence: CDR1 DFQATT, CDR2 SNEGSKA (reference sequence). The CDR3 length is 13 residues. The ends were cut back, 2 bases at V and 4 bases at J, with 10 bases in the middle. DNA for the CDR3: TGCAGTGCTAGATGGGGCGGTCCAGATACGCAGTATTTT. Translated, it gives CSARWGGPDTQYF.

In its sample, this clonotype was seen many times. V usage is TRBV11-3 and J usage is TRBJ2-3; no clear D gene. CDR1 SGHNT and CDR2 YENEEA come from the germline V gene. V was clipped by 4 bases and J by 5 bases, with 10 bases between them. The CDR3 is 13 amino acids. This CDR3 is CASSYFPGDTQYF. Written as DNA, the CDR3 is TGTGCCAGCAGCTATTTCCCGGGAGATACGCAGTATTTT.

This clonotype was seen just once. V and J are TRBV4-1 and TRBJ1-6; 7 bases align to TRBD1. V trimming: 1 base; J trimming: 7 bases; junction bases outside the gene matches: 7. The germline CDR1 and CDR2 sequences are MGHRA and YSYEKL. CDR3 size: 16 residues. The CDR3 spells CASSQGTGQANSPLHF. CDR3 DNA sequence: TGCGCCAGCAGCCAAGGAACCGGACAGGCAAATTCACCCCTCCACTTT.

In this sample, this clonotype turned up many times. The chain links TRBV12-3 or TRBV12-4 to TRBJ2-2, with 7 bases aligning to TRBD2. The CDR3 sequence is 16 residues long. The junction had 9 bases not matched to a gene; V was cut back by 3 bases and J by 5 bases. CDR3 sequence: CASSFVAGRGTGELFF. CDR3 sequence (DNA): TGTGCCAGCAGTTTTGTGGCAGGGAGGGGAACCGGGGAGCTGTTTTTT.

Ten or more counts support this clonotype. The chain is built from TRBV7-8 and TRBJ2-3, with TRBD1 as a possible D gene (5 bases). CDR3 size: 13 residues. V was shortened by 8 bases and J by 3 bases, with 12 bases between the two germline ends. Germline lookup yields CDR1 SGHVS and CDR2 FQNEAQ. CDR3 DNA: TGTGCCAGCCTGCCAGGGTTGACAGATACGCAGTATTTT. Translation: CASLPGLTDTQYF.

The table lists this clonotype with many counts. The CDR3 loop reads CASSSTYTGELFF. CDR3 DNA sequence: TGTGCCAGCAGTTCTACTTACACCGGGGAGCTGTTTTTT. J is TRBJ2-2 and V is TRBV28; the D is unclear. V gave up 4 bases and J gave up 3 bases, with 6 bases separating them. The CDR3 runs 13 residues. From germline, CDR1 is MDHEN and CDR2 SYDVKM.

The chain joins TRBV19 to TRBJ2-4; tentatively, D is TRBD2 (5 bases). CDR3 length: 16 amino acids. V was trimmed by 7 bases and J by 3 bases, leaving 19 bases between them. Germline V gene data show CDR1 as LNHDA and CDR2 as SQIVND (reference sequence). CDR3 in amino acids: CASTGGSLGGKNIQYF. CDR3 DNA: TGTGCCAGTACGGGCGGGTCTCTCGGCGGCAAAAACATTCAGTACTTC.

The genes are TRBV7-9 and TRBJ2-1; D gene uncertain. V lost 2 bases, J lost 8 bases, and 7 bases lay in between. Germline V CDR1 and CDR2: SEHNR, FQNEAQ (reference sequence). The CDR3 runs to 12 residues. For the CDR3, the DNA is TGTGCCAGCAGCTTAAGACTTCATGAGCAGTTCTTC. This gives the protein CASSLRLHEQFF.

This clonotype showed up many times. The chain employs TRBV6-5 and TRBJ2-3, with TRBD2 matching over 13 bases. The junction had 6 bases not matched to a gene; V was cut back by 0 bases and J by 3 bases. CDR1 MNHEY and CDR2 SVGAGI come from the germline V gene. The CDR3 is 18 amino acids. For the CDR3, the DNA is TGTGCCAGCAGTTACTCCAGGACTAGCGGGAGAGGGACAGATACGCAGTATTTT. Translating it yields CASSYSRTSGRGTDTQYF.